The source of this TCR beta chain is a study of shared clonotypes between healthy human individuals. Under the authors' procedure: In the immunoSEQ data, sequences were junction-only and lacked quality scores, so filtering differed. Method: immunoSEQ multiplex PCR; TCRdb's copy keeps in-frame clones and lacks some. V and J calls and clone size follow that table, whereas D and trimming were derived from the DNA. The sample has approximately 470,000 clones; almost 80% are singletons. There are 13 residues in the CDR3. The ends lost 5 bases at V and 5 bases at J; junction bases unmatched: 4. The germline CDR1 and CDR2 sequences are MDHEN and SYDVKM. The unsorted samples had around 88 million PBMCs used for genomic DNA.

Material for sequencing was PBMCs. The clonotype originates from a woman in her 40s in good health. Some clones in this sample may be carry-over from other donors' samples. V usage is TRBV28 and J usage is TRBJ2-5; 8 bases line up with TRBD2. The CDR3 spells CASSRSGSETQYF. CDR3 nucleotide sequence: TGTGCCAGCAGTCGAAGCGGGAGCGAGACCCAGTACTTC.